This entry lists 24 T cell receptor beta chains sequenced from one sample in a study of CD8+ T cells in alopecia areata. Sequencing relied on a cDNA template that was reverse transcribed from extracted RNA. The method was immunoSEQ multiplex PCR; TCRdb's version includes in-frame clones alone and lacks a portion of them. Of 65,000 to 90,000 clones in the sample, roughly 51% were seen once. Material for sequencing was NKG2D-high CD8+ T cells sorted from blood. Receptor source: a human donor with alopecia areata.

This clone was observed a handful of times. This rearrangement joins TRBV29-1 to TRBJ2-1, with 7 bases that match TRBD2. V was clipped by 0 bases and J by 7 bases; unmatched bases: 3. Germline lookup yields CDR1 SQVTM and CDR2 ANQGSEA. The CDR3 runs 13 residues. The CDR3 DNA reads TGCAGCGTTGAAGAACTAGCGAGGAATGAGCAGTTCTTC. Its translation: CSVEELARNEQFF.

The V and J genes are TRBV4-1 and TRBJ2-1, with 8 positions matching TRBD1. The germline gives CDR1 MGHRA, CDR2 YSYEKL. Trimming removed 4 bases from V and 0 bases from J; junction bases left unmatched: 2. This CDR3 is 15 amino acids long. Here the CDR3 DNA reads TGCGCCAGCAGCCTGGACAGGGACTCCTACAATGAGCAGTTCTTC. Protein product: CASSLDRDSYNEQFF.

The genes are TRBV5-4 and TRBJ2-7; possible D gene TRBD1, 6 bases. Looked up from germline, CDR1 is SGHNT and CDR2 is YYREEE (reference sequence). Deletions cut 0 bases from V and 2 bases from J, with 9 bases between. The CDR3 is made up of 14 amino acids. CDR3 in amino acids: CASSLVGTPYEQYF. The DNA for the CDR3 is TGTGCCAGCAGCTTGGTTGGGACACCCTACGAGCAGTACTTC.

This clone was seen a handful of times. This chain connects TRBV14 to TRBJ2-7; D is perhaps TRBD1 (7 bases). CDR1 is SGHDN, CDR2 FVKESK, per germline. The CDR3 is 16 residues long. V was shortened by 1 base and J by 6 bases, with 19 bases between the two germline ends. In DNA, the CDR3 is TGTGCCAGCAGCCAAGGGAAGTGGCAGGGGGGACCCGAGCAGTACTTC. Its protein is CASSQGKWQGGPEQYF.

The V and J genes are TRBV30 and TRBJ2-7; a weak D match, TRBD1 (5 bases). V dropped 5 bases and J dropped 2 bases, with 10 bases sitting between them. Germline lookup yields CDR1 GTSNPN and CDR2 SVGIG (reference sequence). The CDR3 length is 12 residues. CDR3 residues: CAWAKDTYEQYF. In DNA, the CDR3 is TGTGCCTGGGCGAAGGACACCTACGAGCAGTACTTC. Variable domain in full (rest from reference TRBV30 and TRBJ2-7): SQTIHQWPATLVQPVGSPLSLECTVEGTSNPNLYWYRQAAGRGLQLLFYSVGIGQISSEVPQNLSASRPQDRQFILSSKKLLLSDSGFYLCAWAKDTYEQYFGPGTRLTVT.

The chain carries TRBV6-5 and TRBJ1-1; 7 nucleotides line up with TRBD1. Germline trimming cut 5 bases from V and 1 base from J; bases unmatched to any gene: 7. The V gene's germline CDR1 is MNHEY and CDR2 SVGAGI. This CDR3 is 15 amino acids long. The CDR3 reads CASSRAGGRNTEAFF. CDR3 bases: TGTGCCAGCAGTCGAGCAGGGGGGAGGAACACTGAAGCTTTCTTT.

J is TRBJ2-2 and V is TRBV11-3; no clear D gene. V lost 1 base and J lost 1, with 13 bases in between. Per the germline V gene, CDR1 is SGHNT and CDR2 is YENEEA. The CDR3 runs to 17 residues. The CDR3 DNA reads TGTGCCAGCAGCTTAGGGACGGTCAGCAAGAACACCGGGGAGCTGTTTTTT. As protein: CASSLGTVSKNTGELFF.

The chain joins TRBV4-3 to TRBJ2-1; D is tentatively TRBD1 or TRBD2 (5 bases each). The V gene's germline CDR1 is LGHNA and CDR2 YSLEER. The germline V and J ends were trimmed by 4 bases and 5 bases, with 18 bases remaining between them. This CDR3 spans 16 amino acids. In DNA form, the CDR3 reads TGCGCCAGCAGCCCTGAACGGCCGGGACCGAACAATGAGCAGTTCTTC. This sequence encodes CASSPERPGPNNEQFF.

This clone was detected only a few times. This chain joins TRBV7-9 and TRBJ2-7, with D maybe TRBD1 (6 bases). Germline V CDR1 and CDR2: SEHNR, FQNEAQ (reference sequence). The CDR3 length is 12 residues. The V end lost 3 bases, the J end lost 7 bases, and 10 bases lay between the germline ends. The CDR3 region is CASSFLGQEQYF. For the CDR3, the DNA is TGTGCCAGCAGCTTCCTCGGACAGGAGCAGTACTTC. The complete variable domain, with remaining parts taken from reference TRBV7-9 and TRBJ2-7, reads DTGVSQNPRHKITKRGQNVTFRCDPISEHNRLYWYRQTLGQGPEFLTYFQNEAQLEKSRLLSDRFSAERPKGSFSTLEIQRTEQGDSAMYLCASSFLGQEQYFGPGTRLTVT.

The rearrangement joins TRBV27 to TRBJ2-1; D ambiguous. The CDR3 has 14 residues. V lost 7 bases, J lost 1 base, and 11 bases lay in between. Germline V CDR1 and CDR2: MNHEY, SMNVEV (reference sequence). The CDR3 loop reads CASTPVGSYNEQFF. Here the CDR3 DNA reads TGTGCCAGCACCCCTGTGGGGTCCTACAATGAGCAGTTCTTC.

This rearrangement joins TRBV29-1 to TRBJ2-1; D unclear. CDR1 SQVTM and CDR2 ANQGSEA come from the germline V gene. With 7 bases removed from V and 5 bases from J, the gap between germline ends came to 9 bases. The CDR3 extends over 11 amino acids. The CDR3 spells CSGRDNNEQFF. DNA for the CDR3: TGCAGCGGGAGAGACAACAATGAGCAGTTCTTC.

The chain links TRBV11-2 to TRBJ2-7; possibly TRBD1 or TRBD2 for D (5 bases each). Trimming removed 5 bases from V and 2 bases from J, with 10 bases in between. Germline V gene data show CDR1 as SGHAT and CDR2 as FQNNGV. The CDR3 covers 13 residues. The CDR3 loop is CASSPGPPYEQYF. The CDR3 bases are TGTGCCAGCAGCCCGGGACCCCCCTACGAGCAGTACTTC.

This clone showed up just a few times. The chain is built from TRBV5-1 and TRBJ1-2; D gene ambiguous. Trimming stripped 3 bases from V and 6 bases from J, with 18 bases between. There are 15 residues in the CDR3. Germline CDR1 SGHRS, CDR2 YFSETQ. CDR3 protein: CASSSPGDSEDGYTF. The DNA of the CDR3 is TGCGCCAGCAGCTCCCCCGGGGATTCGGAGGATGGCTACACCTTC.

In its sample, this clone was seen a few times. This chain links TRBV4-3 with TRBJ1-3; D may be TRBD1 (6 bases). The CDR3 is 15 amino acids. The V gene's germline CDR1 is LGHNA and CDR2 YSLEER. V was cut by 1 base and J by 8 bases, with 15 bases left in between. CDR3 region: CASSQGQQGLYTIYF. The CDR3 nucleotides read TGCGCCAGCAGCCAAGGACAGCAGGGGCTTTACACCATATATTTT.

The rearrangement joins TRBV7-2 to TRBJ2-1, with 7 bases lining up with TRBD2. CDR1 is SGHTA, CDR2 FQGNSA, per germline. This CDR3 comprises 16 residues. The V and J ends lost 8 bases and 0 bases, in that order; junction bases with no gene match: 10. Here the CDR3 reads CASGDSGWSSYNEQFF. CDR3 DNA sequence: TGTGCCAGCGGAGATAGCGGGTGGAGCTCCTACAATGAGCAGTTCTTC.

This chain joins TRBV28 and TRBJ2-1; 10 bases align to TRBD2. V gave up 3 bases and J gave up 9 bases; unmatched junction bases: 5. From germline, CDR1 is MDHEN and CDR2 SYDVKM. This CDR3 is 14 amino acids long. CDR3 amino acids: CASSLASGSVEQFF. For the CDR3, the DNA is TGTGCCAGCAGTTTGGCTAGCGGGAGTGTTGAGCAGTTCTTC.

CDR3 DNA: TGCAGCGTTCAGACAGGGGAGATCTACGAGCAGTACTTC. It yields the protein CSVQTGEIYEQYF. V gene TRBV29-1 combines with J gene TRBJ2-7, with 8 bases lining up with TRBD1. Per the germline V gene, CDR1 is SQVTM and CDR2 is ANQGSEA. This CDR3 spans 13 amino acids. J gave up 3 bases and V 5 bases, and 6 bases lay outside the gene matches.

The chain joins TRBV18 to TRBJ2-5, with unresolved D. Between the trimmed V and J ends, which lost 1 base and 10 bases, there was a span of 10 bases. The CDR3 is 12 residues long. Germline CDR1 reads KGHSH; CDR2 reads LQKENI. The chain's CDR3 is CASSPLGEDQYF. The CDR3 nucleotides read TGTGCCAGCTCACCACTAGGAGAGGACCAGTACTTC.

The V call is TRBV27, the J call TRBJ2-5; 8 positions agree with TRBD2. This CDR3 is 15 amino acids long. Germline loops: CDR1 MNHEY, CDR2 SMNVEV (reference sequence). V shed 1 base, J shed 4 bases, and the junction held 5 bases outside the gene matches. Written as DNA, the CDR3 is TGTGCCAGCAGTTTATATAGCGGGATTACAGAGACCCAGTACTTC. Protein sequence: CASSLYSGITETQYF.

Only a few counts were recorded for this clone. The J gene is TRBJ2-7, the V gene TRBV7-9; D is perhaps TRBD1 (6 bases). Germline assignment: CDR1 SEHNR and CDR2 FQNEAQ (reference sequence). This CDR3 spans 14 amino acids. Trimming shortened V by 4 bases and J by 1 base, and 11 bases separated the two germline ends. The CDR3 loop is CASSSWTESYEQYF. CDR3 nucleotides: TGTGCCAGCAGCTCGTGGACAGAGTCCTACGAGCAGTACTTC.

The rearrangement uses TRBV30 and TRBJ2-1, with a possible D match to TRBD2 (6 bases). CDR3 length: 16 residues. The V and J ends lost 0 bases and 3 bases respectively, with 15 bases between them. The V gene's germline CDR1 is GTSNPN and CDR2 SVGIG (reference sequence). The CDR3 loop reads CAWSVPSASVYNEQFF. For the CDR3, the DNA is TGTGCCTGGAGTGTACCTTCGGCTAGCGTCTACAATGAGCAGTTCTTC.

The gene calls are TRBV7-2 and TRBJ2-7; 11 bases are a match to TRBD1. J lost 3 bases, V lost 3 bases, and 1 base had no gene match. The germline gives CDR1 SGHTA, CDR2 FQGNSA. CDR3 length equals 14 residues. The CDR3 coding sequence is TGTGCCAGCAGCTTCGGGACAGGGGGCTACGAGCAGTACTTC. Its protein is CASSFGTGGYEQYF.

The V call is TRBV28, the J call TRBJ2-7, with D possibly TRBD2 on 6 matching bases. This CDR3 spans 14 amino acids. Germline values: CDR1 MDHEN, CDR2 SYDVKM. V shed 7 bases and J shed 2 bases, with 15 bases lying between them. CDR3 region: CASKEGPITYEQYF. CDR3 in DNA: TGTGCCAGCAAGGAGGGCCCCATTACCTACGAGCAGTACTTC. The full variable domain, its missing parts supplied by reference TRBV28 and TRBJ2-7, is DVKVTQSSRYLVKRTGEKVFLECVQDMDHENMFWYRQDPGLGLRLIYFSYDVKMKEKGDIPEGYSVSREKKERFSLILESASTNQTSMYLCASKEGPITYEQYFGPGTRLTVT.

The chain joins TRBV6-6 to TRBJ2-5; no firm D call. The CDR3 sequence is 12 residues long. V lost 5 bases and J 3 bases, leaving 7 bases between the germline ends. Germline V CDR1 and CDR2: MNHNY, SVGAGI (reference sequence). CDR3 DNA sequence: TGTGCCAGCAGTCCCGATAAAGAGACCCAGTACTTC. As protein: CASSPDKETQYF.